These 10 T cell receptor beta chains were all obtained from the same sample, sequenced in a study of CD8+CD57+ T cells in acquired aplastic anemia. For CDR3 and TCR beta VDJ profiling, genomic DNA was the template used. Using its own MiXCR run on the reads, TCRdb lists one record per CDR3 protein. The table lists about 210,000 distinct CDR3 sequences, 61% of them singletons, with over 25% in the top ten. The material sequenced was sorted CD4+, CD8+, or CD8+CD57+ T cells (not recorded which) from PBMCs. The receptors come from a human donor in good health.

This clonotype was observed many times. The chain uses TRBV7-8 and TRBJ2-3; D remains ambiguous. Deletions cut 3 bases from V and 0 bases from J, with 10 bases between. Germline V CDR1 and CDR2: SGHVS, FQNEAQ. The CDR3 is 15 amino acids. In DNA, the CDR3 is TGTGCCAGCAGCTTCGGAGCCAGTAGCACAGATACGCAGTATTTT. Protein: CASSFGASSTDTQYF. The whole variable domain, remainder taken from reference TRBV7-8 and TRBJ2-3, is GAGVSQSPRYKVAKRGQDVALRCDPISGHVSLFWYQQALGQGPEFLTYFQNEAQLDKSGLPSDRFFAERPEGSVSTLKIQRTQQEDSAVYLCASSFGASSTDTQYFGPGTRLTVL.

This chain links TRBV6-4 with TRBJ2-1; D remains ambiguous. This CDR3 has 15 amino acids. The V and J ends lost 4 bases and 7 bases respectively, with 17 bases between them. CDR1 is MRHNA and CDR2 is SNTAGT in the germline V gene. The CDR3 region is CASSVDPGWGNEQFF. CDR3 DNA: TGTGCCAGCAGTGTTGACCCGGGTTGGGGAAATGAGCAGTTCTTC.

V is TRBV7-2 and J is TRBJ2-7, with TRBD1 identical over 9 bases. Germline CDR1 SGHTA, CDR2 FQGNSA. The trim removed 10 bases at V and 6 bases at J, leaving 13 bases unmatched. CDR3 size: 14 residues. CDR3 sequence (DNA): TGTGCCACAGAAGGCCGGACAGGGGTTGGCGAGCAGTACTTC. Translated, it gives CATEGRTGVGEQYF.

The chain has TRBV9 and TRBJ2-1; TRBD2 aligns across 10 bases. V was clipped by 0 bases and J by 10 bases; unmatched bases: 7. CDR3 length: 15 residues. Per the germline V gene, CDR1 is SGDLS and CDR2 is YYNGEE. The chain's CDR3 is CASSVGAGGGWEQFF. CDR3 nucleotide sequence: TGTGCCAGCAGCGTAGGAGCGGGGGGGGGTTGGGAGCAGTTCTTC.

This chain links TRBV7-9 with TRBJ2-3; the D gene is possibly TRBD1 (7 bases). The V end lost 5 bases, the J end lost 11 bases, and 14 bases lay between the germline ends. There are 12 residues in the CDR3. Germline values: CDR1 SEHNR, CDR2 FQNEAQ (reference sequence). The CDR3 nucleotides read TGTGCCAGCAGCCAGCGACAGGGAGGGCAGTATTTT. It is translated as CASSQRQGGQYF. Complete variable domain (other parts from reference TRBV7-9 and TRBJ2-3): DTGVSQNPRHKITKRGQNVTFRCDPISEHNRLYWYRQTLGQGPEFLTYFQNEAQLEKSRLLSDRFSAERPKGSFSTLEIQRTEQGDSAMYLCASSQRQGGQYFGPGTRLTVL.

In its sample, this clonotype was seen many times. This chain uses TRBV12-3 or TRBV12-4 with TRBJ1-1, with D possibly being TRBD1 (5 bases). This CDR3 comprises 13 residues. Trimming stripped 6 bases from V and 1 base from J, with 9 bases between. The CDR3 is CASSAGPNTEAFF. CDR3 DNA: TGTGCCAGCAGCGCGGGACCGAACACTGAAGCTTTCTTT.

The DNA of the CDR3 is TGTGCCAGTGATAAAGGGATGGAAGGCTATGGCTACACCTTC. Its translation is CASDKGMEGYGYTF. The V and J genes are TRBV19 and TRBJ1-2; D unclear. Germline assignment: CDR1 LNHDA and CDR2 SQIVND (reference sequence). This CDR3 has 14 residues. V was clipped by 8 bases and J by 4 bases, with 17 bases between them.

In this sample, this clonotype turned up a few times. The chain carries TRBV27 and TRBJ1-1; no reliable D call. CDR1 and CDR2 (germline): MNHEY, SMNVEV (reference sequence). V shed 4 bases and J shed 0 bases, with 9 bases lying between them. CDR3 length: 14 residues. CDR3 nucleotide sequence: TGTGCCAGCAGTTATTATGGTTTGAACACTGAAGCTTTCTTT. Its translation: CASSYYGLNTEAFF.

The chain joins TRBV7-8 to TRBJ2-5; D remains unclear. The V end lost 1 base, the J end lost 2 bases, and 5 bases lay between the germline ends. The CDR3 covers 13 residues. CDR1 is SGHVS, CDR2 FQNEAQ, per germline. CDR3 protein: CASSLVHQETQYF. The CDR3 DNA reads TGTGCCAGCAGCTTAGTGCATCAAGAGACCCAGTACTTC.

This chain joins TRBV29-1 and TRBJ2-7; D is perhaps TRBD1 (6 bases). There are 11 residues in the CDR3. The ends were cut back, 6 bases at V and 5 bases at J, with 11 bases in the middle. Per the germline V gene, CDR1 is SQVTM and CDR2 is ANQGSEA. The CDR3 sequence is CSVSGVDEQYF. DNA for the CDR3: TGCAGCGTCTCAGGGGTGGACGAGCAGTACTTC.